This TCR beta chain was sequenced during a study of blood T cell repertoires in COVID-19. As for the study in general: COVID-19 samples from acute and convalescent phases originated in the United States, Italy and Spain. From T cells, B-cell-depleted T cells, or PBMCs came the material, which was cDNA or gDNA.

Per the original data handling: Amplification with reference gene primers provided the estimates of nucleated cell counts. The table came from immunoSEQ multiplex PCR; TCRdb's copy has only in-frame clones and leaves some out. V and J calls plus clone size are reproduced from that table; the DNA served to infer D and trimming. The sample lists roughly 200,000 clones; 81% were seen once. Germline CDR1 SGHVS, CDR2 FNYEAQ. The V end was cut by 5 bases, the J end by 2 bases, with 15 bases between. CDR3 length: 15 amino acids. The chain uses TRBV7-6 and TRBJ2-5, with D possibly matching TRBD2 (6 bases). The receptor's source is a woman of 80 years or more with acute or convalescent COVID-19. Input material: peripheral blood. CDR3: CASSIRLGGQETQYF. Here the CDR3 DNA reads TGTGCCAGCAGCATCCGACTAGGTGGGCAAGAGACCCAGTACTTC.